The clone carrying this TCR beta chain was seen ten or more times. Germline V gene lookup returns CDR1 SGHAT and CDR2 FQNNGV. This CDR3 is built from 15 residues. V trimming: 6 bases; J trimming: 5 bases; junction bases outside the gene matches: 6. TCRdb independently ran MiXCR on the 5' RACE reads; one entry per CDR3 protein. The profile shows approximately 65,000 distinct CDR3 sequences, about 11% of them singletons. This entry belongs to a study of early T cells in non-severe SARS-CoV-2 infection. This clonotype was sampled from an adult who was a healthcare worker with PCR-confirmed SARS-CoV-2 infection or an uninfected control (not recorded which). This chain joins TRBV11-2 and TRBJ2-2, with 10 bases aligning to TRBD2. Sequencing was carried out using whole blood. The CDR3 sequence: CASSIGLAVTGELFF. DNA for the CDR3: TGTGCCAGCAGTATCGGACTAGCGGTTACCGGGGAGCTGTTTTTT.